The 31 T cell receptor beta chains presented below share a single source sample, sequenced in a study of OX40 agonist ivuxolimab in advanced cancers. Method: immunoSEQ multiplex PCR; TCRdb's copy keeps in-frame clones and lacks some. In the table there are about 79,000 clones, around 94% of which are singletons. The source was CD4+ or CD8+ T cells sorted from blood, collected in a trial of the OX40 agonist ivuxolimab. Receptors originate from an adult with an advanced solid tumor such as melanoma, head and neck, liver or kidney cancer.

The chain employs TRBV7-9 and TRBJ2-4; D might be TRBD1 (6 bases). Trimming cost V 4 bases and J 8 bases, with 12 bases left between them. Per germline, CDR1 SEHNR and CDR2 FQNEAQ (reference sequence). The CDR3 has 13 amino acids. The CDR3 region is CASSSLDSYIQYF. The DNA for the CDR3 is TGTGCCAGCAGCTCCCTGGACAGTTACATTCAGTACTTC.

The chain is built from TRBV5-1 and TRBJ2-3; unclear D gene. The germline V and J ends were trimmed by 0 bases and 2 bases, with 13 bases remaining between them. Per the germline V gene, CDR1 is SGHRS and CDR2 is YFSETQ. This CDR3 region has 16 residues. Written as DNA, the CDR3 is TGCGCCAGCAGCTTGGGGGTCAACTTCCTCACAGATACGCAGTATTTT. Its protein is CASSLGVNFLTDTQYF. Variable domain in full (rest from reference TRBV5-1 and TRBJ2-3): KAGVTQTPRYLIKTRGQQVTLSCSPISGHRSVSWYQQTPGQGLQFLFEYFSETQRNKGNFPGRFSGRQFSNSRSEMNVSTLELGDSALYLCASSLGVNFLTDTQYFGPGTRLTVL.

The chain uses TRBV5-6 and TRBJ1-1; no clear D. V lost 2 bases and J lost 0, with 2 bases in between. Germline V gives CDR1 SGHDT, CDR2 YYEEEE. The CDR3 is made up of 12 amino acids. The CDR3 DNA follows: TGTGCCAGCAGCTTAGTGAACACTGAAGCTTTCTTT. Its translation: CASSLVNTEAFF.

The chain joins TRBV5-6 to TRBJ2-7, with 11 positions matching TRBD2. The germline CDR1 and CDR2 sequences are SGHDT and YYEEEE. The CDR3 spans 16 residues. The V segment lost 2 bases and the J segment 0 bases; nucleotides outside the gene matches: 4. The CDR3 coding sequence is TGTGCCAGCAGCTTCGGGACTAGCGGAGTCTCCTACGAGCAGTACTTC. Its protein is CASSFGTSGVSYEQYF.

The V call is TRBV13, the J call TRBJ2-1, with D unresolved. Germline V gives CDR1 PRHDT, CDR2 FYEKMQ (reference sequence). The V and J ends lost 5 bases and 13 bases respectively, with 18 bases between them. The CDR3 is 13 amino acids. The CDR3: CASSPADPSPQFF. CDR3 nucleotides: TGTGCCAGCAGCCCGGCGGACCCCTCGCCCCAGTTCTTC.

The rearrangement uses TRBV5-1 and TRBJ2-7, with TRBD2 identical over 8 bases. The germline V gene has CDR1 SGHRS and CDR2 YFSETQ. The V and J ends lost 0 bases and 5 bases, in that order; junction bases with no gene match: 7. This CDR3 has 15 residues. Written as DNA, the CDR3 is TGCGCCAGCAGCTTGGTCGCGGGGGGTGGGAACGAGCAGTACTTC. It yields the protein CASSLVAGGGNEQYF.

V gene TRBV27 combines with J gene TRBJ1-5, with no clear D. V was clipped by 0 bases and J by 5 bases, with 5 bases between them. CDR1 and CDR2 (germline): MNHEY, SMNVEV (reference sequence). The CDR3 extends over 13 amino acids. In DNA, the CDR3 is TGTGCCAGCAGTTTATCGAAGGATCAGCCCCAGCATTTT. Its protein product is CASSLSKDQPQHF.

The genes are TRBV9 and TRBJ2-3; perhaps TRBD2 as D (5 bases). Trimming stripped 2 bases from V and 2 bases from J, with 12 bases between. The CDR3 loop spans 15 amino acids. Per germline, CDR1 SGDLS and CDR2 YYNGEE. For the CDR3, the DNA is TGTGCCAGCAGCGTCGGGGAGCGGCACACAGATACGCAGTATTTT. This translates into CASSVGERHTDTQYF.

This clone is a singleton in its sample. The rearrangement uses TRBV6-1 and TRBJ2-1; 7 bases are a match to TRBD1. Trimming took 7 bases from V and 4 from J; bases not matched to a gene: 7. The CDR3 runs 14 residues. In germline, CDR1 is MNHNS, CDR2 SASEGT. The CDR3 reads CASTDGTVYNEQFF. CDR3 nucleotide sequence: TGTGCCAGCACTGACGGGACAGTTTACAATGAGCAGTTCTTC.

The J gene is TRBJ2-5, the V gene TRBV11-3, with TRBD2 as a possible D gene (6 bases). The CDR3 is 15 residues long. In germline, CDR1 is SGHNT, CDR2 YENEEA. Deletions cut 0 bases from V and 5 bases from J, with 13 bases between. As DNA, the CDR3 is TGTGCCAGCAGCTTAGATTCGGACGGGAGCGAGACCCAGTACTTC. Its protein product is CASSLDSDGSETQYF.

This rearrangement joins TRBV5-4 to TRBJ1-5; TRBD1 agrees at 7 bases. Losses at the gene ends were 0 bases for V and 2 bases for J; bases not matched to a gene: 2. Germline V gene lookup returns CDR1 SGHNT and CDR2 YYREEE (reference sequence). This CDR3 is 15 amino acids long. This chain's CDR3 is CASSLGGQGNQPQHF. The CDR3, as DNA: TGTGCCAGCAGCTTGGGCGGACAGGGCAATCAGCCCCAGCATTTT.

This clone was seen more than once but under ten times. The rearrangement links TRBV15 to TRBJ1-3, with D perhaps TRBD1 (5 bases). From germline, CDR1 is LNHNV and CDR2 YYDKDF (reference sequence). CDR3 length: 15 residues. V lost 0 bases and J 3 bases, leaving 9 bases between the germline ends. The DNA for the CDR3 is TGTGCCACCAGCAGAGATCTAGGGGTTGGAAACACCATATATTTT. This codes for CATSRDLGVGNTIYF.

The chain has TRBV27 and TRBJ2-1, with TRBD2 matching over 11 bases. V shed 4 bases and J 2 bases; nucleotides not matched to a gene: 4. The CDR3 has 16 residues. Germline values: CDR1 MNHEY, CDR2 SMNVEV (reference sequence). The CDR3 reads CASSSLAGGAYNEQFF. The CDR3 DNA sequence: TGTGCCAGCAGTTCTCTAGCGGGAGGTGCCTACAATGAGCAGTTCTTC.

The V and J genes are TRBV27 and TRBJ2-1; 10 bases are a match to TRBD2. This CDR3 region has 16 residues. The trim removed 6 bases at V and 8 bases at J, leaving 13 bases unmatched. Germline CDR1 and CDR2: MNHEY and SMNVEV (reference sequence). For the CDR3, the DNA is TGTGCCAGCAGGGAGGGGGGGGCTAGCGGGAGCGATGAGCAGTTCTTC. It codes for CASREGGASGSDEQFF.

The chain links TRBV27 to TRBJ2-5; D is tentatively TRBD1 or TRBD2 (6 bases each). The CDR3 spans 15 residues. The germline V gene has CDR1 MNHEY and CDR2 SMNVEV (reference sequence). Trimming cost V 5 bases and J 5 bases, with 18 bases left between them. The CDR3 loop reads CASSPRPGARETQYF. CDR3 bases: TGTGCCAGCAGTCCCCGTCCGGGGGCGCGGGAGACCCAGTACTTC.

This clone appeared a single time. The chain uses TRBV7-7 and TRBJ1-5; D remains unclear. The CDR3 extends over 14 amino acids. V lost 3 bases and J lost 4, with 10 bases in between. Looked up from germline, CDR1 is SSHAT and CDR2 is FNYEAQ (reference sequence). The CDR3 region is CASSFGWGNQPQHF. CDR3 DNA sequence: TGTGCCAGCAGCTTCGGGTGGGGAAATCAGCCCCAGCATTTT.

The chain is built from TRBV19 and TRBJ2-7; 8 nucleotides agree with TRBD1. This CDR3 is 12 amino acids long. Per germline, CDR1 LNHDA and CDR2 SQIVND (reference sequence). With 5 bases clipped from V and 7 bases from J, the junction kept 4 bases outside the gene matches. Written as DNA, the CDR3 is TGTGCCAGTAGTCACCGGACAGGGGAGCAGTACTTC. It translates to CASSHRTGEQYF. The full variable domain, its missing parts supplied by reference TRBV19 and TRBJ2-7, is DGGITQSPKYLFRKEGQNVTLSCEQNLNHDAMYWYRQDPGQGLRLIYYSQIVNDFQKGDIAEGYSVSREKKESFPLTVTSAQKNPTAFYLCASSHRTGEQYFGPGTRLTVT.

CDR3 amino acids: CASSQGSEAFF. DNA of the CDR3: TGCGCCAGCAGCCAAGGGTCAGAAGCTTTCTTT. The chain has TRBV4-3 and TRBJ1-1; D remains unclear. This CDR3 spans 11 amino acids. V lost 1 base and J lost 8, with 5 bases in between. Germline V gene data show CDR1 as LGHNA and CDR2 as YSLEER.

The J gene is TRBJ2-1, the V gene TRBV9; D uncertain. Germline values: CDR1 SGDLS, CDR2 YYNGEE. CDR3 size: 11 residues. V was cut by 1 base and J by 7 bases, with 3 bases left in between. CDR3 bases: TGTGCCAGCAGCGTATCTAATGAGCAGTTCTTC. Amino acid sequence: CASSVSNEQFF.

The chain has TRBV9 and TRBJ2-1; 10 positions match TRBD2. There are 18 residues in the CDR3. Germline V CDR1 and CDR2: SGDLS, YYNGEE. J was trimmed by 4 bases and V by 3 bases; bases with no gene match: 13. The CDR3 DNA reads TGTGCCAGCAGCGCTTACACCAGTAGCGGGAGGATATACAATGAGCAGTTCTTC. Translating it yields CASSAYTSSGRIYNEQFF.

V usage is TRBV9 and J usage is TRBJ2-5; TRBD2 matches at 11 bases. The J call may be incorrect, as the DNA end agrees better with TRBJ2-7. This CDR3 is built from 15 residues. CDR1 and CDR2 from the germline V gene are SGDLS and YYNGEE. CDR3 region: CASSLSGTSGYEQYF. In DNA, the CDR3 is TGTGCCAGCAGCCTTTCCGGGACTAGCGGCTACGAGCAGTACTTC.

V and J are TRBV28 and TRBJ1-3; 11 bases align to TRBD1. V shed 8 bases and J 3 bases; nucleotides not matched to a gene: 6. Per germline, CDR1 MDHEN and CDR2 SYDVKM. The CDR3 has 15 amino acids. The CDR3 is CASRTGGVGGNTIYF. The CDR3 DNA reads TGTGCCAGCCGGACAGGGGGCGTCGGTGGAAACACCATATATTTT.

In this sample, this clone turned up a few times. The genes are TRBV4-1 and TRBJ1-5; no reliable D call. Germline V lookup: CDR1 MGHRA, CDR2 YSYEKL. The CDR3 has 13 amino acids. The V end was cut by 5 bases, the J end by 2 bases, with 7 bases between. The CDR3 loop is CASSYTRNQPQHF. The CDR3 DNA reads as TGCGCCAGCAGCTACACACGCAATCAGCCCCAGCATTTT.

V usage is TRBV4-1 and J usage is TRBJ1-4; a possible D gene is TRBD1 (5 bases). The length of the CDR3 is 13 residues. V dropped 5 bases and J dropped 7 bases, with 11 bases sitting between them. Germline V CDR1 and CDR2: MGHRA, YSYEKL. The CDR3, as DNA: TGCGCCAGCAGCGTTTGGGACGGTGAAAAACTGTTTTTT. Protein sequence: CASSVWDGEKLFF.

This clone showed up just once. The chain joins TRBV28 to TRBJ2-4, with unresolved D. Germline CDR1 is MDHEN and CDR2 is SYDVKM. The CDR3 sequence is 13 residues long. With 6 bases removed from V and 5 bases from J, the gap between germline ends came to 11 bases. DNA for the CDR3: TGTGCCAGCAGCTATGCCCGAGAAAACATTCAGTACTTC. Translating gives CASSYARENIQYF.

The chain has TRBV28 and TRBJ2-1; the match to TRBD1 covers 7 bases. Germline CDR1 and CDR2: MDHEN and SYDVKM. The V segment lost 4 bases and the J segment 7 bases; nucleotides outside the gene matches: 10. This CDR3 contains 15 residues. The CDR3 reads CASSSLLQGKNEQFF. CDR3 nucleotides: TGTGCCAGCAGTTCTCTTCTACAGGGGAAGAATGAGCAGTTCTTC.

This clone turned up a few times. The chain couples TRBV7-9 to TRBJ2-1, with D unresolved. Germline V lookup: CDR1 SEHNR, CDR2 FQNEAQ (reference sequence). The V gene lost 5 bases and the J gene lost 8 bases, with 13 bases spanning the gap. This CDR3 is 13 amino acids long. In DNA form, the CDR3 reads TGTGCCAGCAGCCCACCTAACCCCCATGAGCAGTTCTTC. The encoded protein is CASSPPNPHEQFF.

The J gene is TRBJ2-1, the V gene TRBV9; D is unresolved. Germline CDR1 is SGDLS and CDR2 is YYNGEE. Trimming took off 1 base at V and 5 bases at J, with 16 bases between the two ends. This CDR3 comprises 16 residues. CDR3 DNA sequence: TGTGCCAGCAGCGTAAATCCGCTAACATCAAACAATGAGCAGTTCTTC. This codes for CASSVNPLTSNNEQFF.

The V gene is TRBV4-3, the J gene TRBJ2-3; the match to TRBD2 covers 13 bases. V shed 0 bases, J shed 3 bases, and the junction held 15 bases outside the gene matches. From germline, CDR1 is LGHNA and CDR2 YSLEER. The CDR3 runs 21 residues. The CDR3 is CASSQDSGLAGEAYRTDTQYF. CDR3 DNA sequence: TGCGCCAGCAGCCAAGATTCAGGACTAGCGGGAGAGGCCTATAGGACAGATACGCAGTATTTT.

The genes are TRBV7-9 and TRBJ2-3; 7 bases line up with TRBD2. Germline CDR1 SEHNR, CDR2 FQNEAQ (reference sequence). The V and J ends lost 6 bases and 3 bases, in that order; junction bases with no gene match: 9. This CDR3 is built from 15 residues. CDR3 amino acids: CASSNSGPRTDTQYF. The DNA for the CDR3 is TGTGCCAGCAGTAATAGCGGGCCAAGGACAGATACGCAGTATTTT.

The CDR3 DNA reads as TGTGCCAGTAGTATCCGGGGGGTTGAAGCTTTCTTT. It specifies CASSIRGVEAFF. The chain couples TRBV19 to TRBJ1-1; possible D gene TRBD1, 5 bases. This CDR3 comprises 12 residues. In germline, CDR1 is LNHDA, CDR2 SQIVND (reference sequence). Trimming cost V 3 bases and J 7 bases, with 9 bases left between them.